This TCR beta chain comes out of a study of blood T cell repertoires in COVID-19. Across the study: Some COVID-19 samples were acute and others convalescent; all came from the United States, Italy and Spain. PBMCs, B-cell-depleted T cells, or T cells provided the cDNA or gDNA that made up the material.

After removal of 4 bases from V and 4 bases from J, the junction contained 0 bases not matched to a gene. The CDR3 runs to 15 residues. Germline lookup yields CDR1 SGHAT and CDR2 FQNNGV. Source study methods: Counts of nucleated cells, estimated from reference gene primer amplification, were obtained. Method: immunoSEQ multiplex PCR; TCRdb's copy keeps in-frame clones and lacks some. V, J and clone size are those of that table, while D and trimming were read from the DNA. The sample includes about 120,000 clones, roughly 80% of them seen just once. Input material: peripheral blood. The rearrangement links TRBV11-2 to TRBJ2-3; 15 bases are a match to TRBD2. The TCR comes from a man between 45 and 60 years old with acute or convalescent COVID-19. The CDR3 sequence is CASSWTSGGADTQYF. CDR3 nucleotides: TGTGCCAGCAGCTGGACTAGCGGGGGGGCAGATACGCAGTATTTT.